A selection of T cell receptor beta chains follows, all from one sample in a study of T cell clones after liver transplantation. Profiled with immunoSEQ multiplex PCR; TCRdb holds only in-frame clones, not every one. The top ten hold about 10% of the sample, which has roughly 51,000 clones, approximately 71% seen once. Sequenced here: CD4+ T cells from blood, sampled roughly 56 months after liver transplant. The receptors originated from a human patient who received a liver transplant. Some T cells may possibly be graft donor cells. Both conserved end residues are part of each CDR3. A D gene is named only where the DNA matches it firmly. The size of a clone is reported for some rows only, either as once, few or many, or as a class for expanded clones.

V gene	clone size	J gene	D gene	CDR3 DNA	CDR3 protein
TRBV28	NA	TRBJ1-5	NA	TGTGCCAGCAGCCAGGTTACCCAGCCCCAGCATTTT	CASSQVTQPQHF
TRBV7-2	once	TRBJ2-2	NA	TGTGCCAGCAGCTTAGCCGTCCCCGGGGAGCTGTTTTTT	CASSLAVPGELFF
TRBV6-6	NA	TRBJ1-4	NA	TGTGCCAGCAGTTACAGGGCCTCAACTAATGAAAAACTGTTTTTT	CASSYRASTNEKLFF
TRBV6-1	NA	TRBJ2-2	TRBD1	TGTGCCAGCAGTGGTCACACTCAGGGGGCGGGGAACACCGGGGAGCTGTTTTTT	CASSGHTQGAGNTGELFF
TRBV30	NA	TRBJ1-4	NA	TGTGCCTGGAGTGTACGCGGGGCCAGGGGTGAAAAACTGTTTTTT	CAWSVRGARGEKLFF
TRBV7-8	NA	TRBJ1-1	TRBD1	TGTGCCAGCAGCTTAGAGACAGGGGCGTACACTGAAGCTTTCTTT	CASSLETGAYTEAFF
TRBV10-3	NA	TRBJ2-3	TRBD2	TGTGCCATCACTGGGGGGGGCACAGATACGCAGTATTTT	CAITGGGTDTQYF
TRBV6-1	once	TRBJ1-2	NA	TGTGCCAGCAGGTTGACAGAGGAAGGCTACACCTTC	CASRLTEEGYTF
TRBV10-3	NA	TRBJ1-3	NA	TGTGCCATCAGGCCCACTCTGATTACCTCTGGAAACACCATATATTTT	CAIRPTLITSGNTIYF
TRBV10-1	few	TRBJ1-2	NA	TGCGCCAGCAGTGGAACCTGGGACTATGGCTACACCTTC	CASSGTWDYGYTF
TRBV7-2	NA	TRBJ2-1	NA	TGTGCCAGCAGCTTACGGACTGTCCTCGGGGAGCAGTTCTTC	CASSLRTVLGEQFF
TRBV28	NA	TRBJ2-1	TRBD2	TGTGCCAGCAGTTTCGTGACTAGCGGGGGGTACAATGAGCAGTTCTTC	CASSFVTSGGYNEQFF
TRBV10-3	NA	TRBJ1-2	TRBD1	TGTGCCATCAGTCCCCAGACCGGGACAGCCTATGGCTACACCTTC	CAISPQTGTAYGYTF
TRBV4-2	few	TRBJ1-4	NA	TGTGCCAGCAGCCAGGGCCCGGGCCGAGAAAAACTGTTTTTT	CASSQGPGREKLFF
TRBV19	NA	TRBJ2-1	TRBD2	TGTGCCAGTAGTTCCTGGACTAGCGGGGGGCGGAATGAGCAGTTCTTC	CASSSWTSGGRNEQFF